The text below deals with one T cell receptor beta chain. The germline V gene encodes CDR1 LNHDA and CDR2 SQIVND (reference sequence). V lost 7 bases and J lost 3, with 16 bases in between. This CDR3 is built from 15 residues. This sample is part of a study of blood T cell repertoires in COVID-19. Study context: Whether acute or convalescent, the COVID-19 samples came from the United States, Italy and Spain.

Per the authors' pipeline: The assay estimated nucleated cells by amplifying reference gene primers. Clones were sequenced by immunoSEQ multiplex PCR, and TCRdb holds only the in-frame ones, with some missing. That table is the source of V, J and clone size, and D and trimming were worked out from the DNA. The sample holds 190,000 or so clones, 86% seen once. V and J are TRBV19 and TRBJ2-1; D may be TRBD1 (6 bases). This receptor was obtained from a woman in her 70s with acute or convalescent COVID-19. The source material was peripheral blood. CDR3 DNA: TGTGCCAGTATTCCCGGGCAGGGGTACTACAATGAGCAGTTCTTC. As protein: CASIPGQGYYNEQFF.